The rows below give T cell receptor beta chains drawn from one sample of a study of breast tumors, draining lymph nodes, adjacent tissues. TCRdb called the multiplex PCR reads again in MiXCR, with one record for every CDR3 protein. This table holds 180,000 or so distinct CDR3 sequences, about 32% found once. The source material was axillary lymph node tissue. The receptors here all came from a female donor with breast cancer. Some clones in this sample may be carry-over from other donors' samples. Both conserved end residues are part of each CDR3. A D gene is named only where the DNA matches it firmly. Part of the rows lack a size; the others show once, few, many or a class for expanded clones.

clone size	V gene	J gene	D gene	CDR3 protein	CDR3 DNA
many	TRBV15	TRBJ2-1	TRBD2	CATSTSSGGGYEQFF	TGTGCCACCAGCACCTCTAGCGGGGGGGGCTATGAGCAGTTCTTC
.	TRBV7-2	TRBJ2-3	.	CASSTGASTDTQYF	TGTGCCAGCAGCACTGGGGCCTCCACAGATACGCAGTATTTT
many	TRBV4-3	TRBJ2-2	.	CASSQTGGPTGELFF	TGCGCCAGCAGCCAGACAGGAGGACCCACCGGGGAGCTGTTTTTT
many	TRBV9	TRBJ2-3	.	CASSVDTSTDTQYF	TGTGCCAGCAGCGTAGACACCAGCACAGATACGCAGTATTTT
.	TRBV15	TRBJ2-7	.	CATSSARGGLYEQYF	TGTGCCACCAGCAGTGCTAGAGGAGGGCTCTACGAGCAGTACTTC
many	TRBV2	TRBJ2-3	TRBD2	CASRLSGGTDTQYF	TGTGCCAGCAGGCTAAGCGGGGGGACAGATACGCAGTATTTT
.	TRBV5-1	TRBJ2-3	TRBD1	CASSLDRGATNEQYF	TGCGCCAGCAGCCTGGACAGGGGGGCTACCAATGAGCAGTATTTT
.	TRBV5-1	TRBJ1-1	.	CASSLGGRPIEAFF	TGCGCCAGCAGCTTGGGGGGCAGGCCGATTGAAGCTTTCTTT
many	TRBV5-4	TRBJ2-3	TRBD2	CASSRGAGVGADTQYF	TGTGCCAGCAGCCGCGGAGCGGGAGTCGGGGCAGATACGCAGTATTTT
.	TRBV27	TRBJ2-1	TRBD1	CASSKQGPSSYNEQFF	TGTGCCAGCAGCAAACAGGGGCCGAGCTCCTACAATGAGCAGTTCTTC
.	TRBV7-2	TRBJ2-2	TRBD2	CASTSHSGGYTGELFF	TGTGCCAGCACCTCCCATAGCGGGGGCTACACCGGGGAGCTGTTTTTT
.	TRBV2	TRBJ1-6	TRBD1	CASSLQDRTTNNIPPHF	TGTGCCAGCAGTCTGCAGGACAGGACAACTAATAATATCCCCCCCCACTTT
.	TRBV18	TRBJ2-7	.	CASSPGSVEQYF	TGTGCCAGCTCACCAGGCTCGGTGGAGCAGTACTTC
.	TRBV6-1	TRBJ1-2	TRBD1	CASSRDRAYDGYTF	TGTGCCAGCAGTAGGGACAGGGCGTATGACGGCTACACCTTC
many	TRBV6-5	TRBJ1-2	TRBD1	CASHGTGSNYGNTF	TGTGCCAGCCACGGGACAGGGTCTAACTATGGCAACACCTTC
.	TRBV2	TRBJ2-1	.	CASSEGFRGREQFF	TGTGCCAGCAGCGAGGGATTTAGGGGAAGAGAGCAGTTCTTC
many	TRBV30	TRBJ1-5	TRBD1	CAWSTGGNQPQHF	TGTGCCTGGAGCACAGGGGGCAATCAGCCCCAGCATTTT
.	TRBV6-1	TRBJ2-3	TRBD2	CASSKAGWQGGTDTQYF	TGTGCCAGCAGTAAAGCCGGGTGGCAGGGAGGGACAGATACGCAGTATTTT